These 2 T cell receptor beta chains were all obtained from the same sample, sequenced in a study of blood T cell repertoires in COVID-19. Assay: immunoSEQ multiplex PCR; the TCRdb copy retains only in-frame clones and omits some. Of 200,000 to 300,000 clones in the sample, about nine tenths were seen once. Sequenced input: peripheral blood. Receptor source: a man aged 25 to 40 with COVID-19, enrolled during active disease.

A remark on this clone: This sample also contains other DNA sequences that code for the same CDR3. The chain carries TRBV12-3 or TRBV12-4 and TRBJ1-1; D is ambiguous. V gave up 1 base and J gave up 6 bases, with 9 bases separating them. The CDR3 is 13 amino acids. In nucleotides, the CDR3 is TGTGCCAGCAGTTTAGTTTCCGGGTCTGAAGCTTTCTTT. It codes for CASSLVSGSEAFF.

This sequence joins TRBV13 and TRBJ1-6; 7 nucleotides agree with TRBD1. V lost 5 bases to trimming and J lost 3 bases; unmatched junction nucleotides: 10. The CDR3 totals 17 residues. In germline, CDR1 is PRHDT, CDR2 FYEKMQ (reference sequence). The CDR3 bases are TGTGCCAGCAGCCTCAACAGGGGTCATATCTATAATTCACCCCTCCACTTT. Its translation: CASSLNRGHIYNSPLHF.